The 5 T cell receptor beta chains presented below share a single source sample, sequenced in a study of graft-versus-host responses after intestinal transplantation. Repertoires were generated with immunoSEQ multiplex PCR, while TCRdb's copy carries only in-frame clones and drops some. The profile shows fewer than 120,000 clones, about 93% of them singletons. These receptors' antigens are unknown. Sequenced here: unstimulated CD8+ T cells sorted from spleen or lymph node cells, sampled before intestinal transplant. These receptors came from a human donor who received an intestinal transplant.

This sequence joins TRBV9 and TRBJ1-3; D gene ambiguous. This CDR3 has 15 residues. Looked up from germline, CDR1 is SGDLS and CDR2 is YYNGEE. Deletions cut 3 bases from V and 0 bases from J, with 10 bases between. CDR3 sequence: CASSEGSFSGNTIYF. In nucleotides, the CDR3 is TGTGCCAGCAGCGAGGGTAGCTTCTCTGGAAACACCATATATTTT.

This sequence joins TRBV7-6 and TRBJ2-7, with D uncertain. Germline loops: CDR1 SGHVS, CDR2 FNYEAQ. Trimming cost V 1 base and J 3 bases, with 7 bases left between them. The length of the CDR3 is 13 residues. CDR3 DNA sequence: TGTGCCAGCAGCTTAGAACCGATCTACGAGCAGTACTTC. Residues: CASSLEPIYEQYF.

V is TRBV2 and J is TRBJ2-1; D may be TRBD1 (5 bases). Trimming took 3 bases from V and 9 from J, leaving 6 bases between them. The germline CDR1 and CDR2 sequences are SNHLY and FYNNEI. The CDR3 totals 11 residues. The CDR3 coding sequence is TGTGCCAGCAGTGATAGGGGTGAGCAGTTCTTC. Translated, it gives CASSDRGEQFF.

This chain joins TRBV5-3 and TRBJ1-2, with a possible D match to TRBD1 (6 bases). TRBV5-3 is given ORF status, its function remaining uncertain. The V end was cut by 1 base, the J end by 8 bases, with 12 bases between. This CDR3 has 13 amino acids. The CDR3 loop reads CARSLQGPKGYTF. In nucleotides, the CDR3 is TGTGCCAGAAGCTTGCAGGGGCCGAAAGGCTACACCTTC.

The genes are TRBV5-1 and TRBJ1-2; 10 nucleotides agree with TRBD1. CDR1 is SGHRS, CDR2 YFSETQ, per germline. With 4 bases clipped from V and 6 bases from J, the junction kept 6 bases outside the gene matches. This CDR3 has 14 amino acids. The CDR3, as DNA: TGCGCCAGCAGCCGACCAGGGACAGGGGATGGCTACACCTTC. The encoded protein is CASSRPGTGDGYTF.